This TCR beta chain was observed in a study of blood T cell repertoires in COVID-19. Some clones are missing from TCRdb's copy, which holds only in-frame ones; the method was immunoSEQ multiplex PCR. The repertoire has roughly 83,000 clones, more than 75% of them found once; the top ten carry under 8.5%. The CDR3 is 15 residues long. Germline-derived CDR1 and CDR2 are LGHDT and YNNKEL (reference sequence). Trimming took 4 bases from V and 6 from J, leaving 15 bases between them. Sequencing used peripheral blood. The source of this sequence is an elderly man with active or convalescent COVID-19. The gene calls are TRBV3-1 (or the pseudogene TRBV3-2) and TRBJ1-4; D is possibly TRBD1 (5 bases). CDR3: CASSLDLGLYEKLFF. The CDR3 DNA follows: TGTGCCAGCAGCCTCGATTTGGGACTCTATGAAAAACTGTTTTTT.